Below are 11 T cell receptor beta chains sequenced from a single sample in a study of blood T cell repertoires in COVID-19. Here immunoSEQ multiplex PCR was the method, and the copy in TCRdb shows in-frame clones only, minus some. The sample has around 300,000 clones, more than 75% seen once. Sequenced sample: PBMCs or T cells enriched from blood (not recorded which). The receptors shown here come from a woman aged 55-75 years in a cohort exposed to, infected with or recovered from COVID-19 (not recorded which).

The sample holds a few counts of this clone. The chain carries TRBV18 and TRBJ1-1, with TRBD1 identical over 9 bases. This CDR3 region has 16 residues. Unmatched junction bases numbered 10, after V lost 2 bases and J lost 6 bases. Germline values: CDR1 KGHSH, CDR2 LQKENI. CDR3 sequence (DNA): TGTGCCAGCTCACCAGGTACAGGGGGCGGTGCATCTGAAGCTTTCTTT. This sequence encodes CASSPGTGGGASEAFF. Full variable domain (remainder filled in from reference TRBV18 and TRBJ1-1): NAGVMQNPRHLVRRRGQEARLRCSPMKGHSHVYWYRQLPEEGLKFMVYLQKENIIDESGMPKERFSAEFPKEGPSILRIQQVVRGDSAAYFCASSPGTGGGASEAFFGQGTRLTVV.

The genes are TRBV30 and TRBJ1-2; D is unclear. The CDR3 sequence is 16 residues long. The germline gives CDR1 GTSNPN, CDR2 SVGIG (reference sequence). V was shortened by 4 bases and J by 4 bases, with 22 bases between the two germline ends. CDR3 DNA: TGTGCCTGGAACCCACAAGGCGCAGTCAGGATCTATGGCTACACCTTC. This encodes CAWNPQGAVRIYGYTF.

The rearrangement joins TRBV28 to TRBJ2-6, with 9 positions matching TRBD1. The germline V gene has CDR1 MDHEN and CDR2 SYDVKM. V lost 4 bases to trimming and J lost 1 base; unmatched junction nucleotides: 5. The CDR3 covers 17 residues. CDR3 sequence reads: CASSSAGTGSGANVLTF. CDR3 nucleotides: TGTGCCAGCAGTTCTGCCGGGACAGGGTCTGGGGCCAACGTCCTGACTTTC.

This chain uses TRBV7-9 with TRBJ1-1, with 12 nucleotides matching TRBD1. The CDR3 covers 14 residues. The germline CDR1 and CDR2 sequences are SEHNR and FQNEAQ (reference sequence). V was pared by 2 bases and J by 11 bases, with 6 bases of the junction left unmatched. The chain's CDR3 is CASSLQGDRGPAFF. CDR3 sequence (DNA): TGTGCCAGCAGCTTACAAGGGGACAGGGGGCCGGCTTTCTTT. Using reference TRBV7-9 and TRBJ1-1 for the parts outside the CDR3, the full variable domain is DTGVSQNPRHKITKRGQNVTFRCDPISEHNRLYWYRQTLGQGPEFLTYFQNEAQLEKSRLLSDRFSAERPKGSFSTLEIQRTEQGDSAMYLCASSLQGDRGPAFFGQGTRLTVV.

This chain joins TRBV29-1 and TRBJ2-7, with a possible D match to TRBD1 (5 bases). This CDR3 region has 12 residues. Germline V gene data show CDR1 as SQVTM and CDR2 as ANQGSEA. V was clipped by 6 bases and J by 0 bases, with 9 bases between them. CDR3 region: CSVETDSYEQYF. The CDR3 DNA sequence: TGCAGCGTAGAGACAGACTCCTACGAGCAGTACTTC.

V usage is TRBV2 and J usage is TRBJ1-1; D call uncertain. The CDR3 sequence is 12 residues long. The germline gives CDR1 SNHLY, CDR2 FYNNEI. Trimming removed 3 bases at V and 2 bases at J, with 4 bases between. The CDR3: CASSDYNTEAFF. CDR3 bases: TGTGCCAGCAGTGATTATAACACTGAAGCTTTCTTT.

This CDR3 is CASSEAGPNTGELFF. In DNA, the CDR3 is TGCGCCAGCAGTGAGGCAGGCCCGAACACCGGGGAGCTGTTTTTT. This chain uses TRBV10-2 with TRBJ2-2; D is undetermined. This CDR3 contains 15 residues. Looked up from germline, CDR1 is WSHSY and CDR2 is SAAADI. Trimming cost V 2 bases and J 0 bases, with 7 bases left between them.

As regards this clone: Distinct nucleotide sequences in the sample also encode this CDR3. The rearrangement joins TRBV27 to TRBJ2-7; 8 bases agree with TRBD2. Germline V gene sequence: CDR1 MNHEY, CDR2 SMNVEV (reference sequence). The V gene end was trimmed by 6 bases and the J gene end by 1 base; junction bases not matched to a gene: 2. This CDR3 has 13 residues. CDR3 sequence: CASSLAGSYEQYF. Written as DNA, the CDR3 is TGTGCCAGCAGCCTAGCGGGTTCCTACGAGCAGTACTTC.

The rearrangement joins TRBV11-3 to TRBJ2-1, with 7 nucleotides matching TRBD1. V was clipped by 2 bases and J by 0 bases; unmatched bases: 4. The CDR3 extends over 16 amino acids. CDR1 is SGHNT and CDR2 is YENEEA in the germline V gene. CDR3 residues: CASSLRGQVSYNEQFF. In DNA, the CDR3 is TGTGCCAGCAGCTTACGCGGACAGGTCTCCTACAATGAGCAGTTCTTC.

V is TRBV24-1 and J is TRBJ1-5; 9 bases fit TRBD1. This CDR3 comprises 16 residues. The ends lost 4 bases at V and 6 bases at J; junction bases unmatched: 9. The germline CDR1 and CDR2 sequences are KGHDR and SFDVKD. The CDR3 nucleotides read TGTGCCACCAGTGAAACCGGGACAGGGTCGAGTCAGCCCCAGCATTTT. Residues: CATSETGTGSSQPQHF.

The rearrangement joins TRBV28 to TRBJ2-2; D gene ambiguous. Germline V CDR1 and CDR2: MDHEN, SYDVKM. The CDR3 consists of 13 residues. CDR3 loop: CVVASERPGELFF. The CDR3 DNA reads as TGTGTCGTTGCCTCGGAGAGGCCCGGGGAGCTGTTTTTT.